Described below is a single T cell receptor beta chain sequence and its context. Clones were sequenced by immunoSEQ multiplex PCR, and TCRdb holds only the in-frame ones, with some missing. The repertoire holds 200,000 to 250,000 clones, about four fifths seen once, with approximately 3.1% in the top ten. This specimen comes from a study of blood T cell repertoires in COVID-19. The length of the CDR3 is 16 residues. This receptor was identified in a woman between 55 and 75 years old who had recovered from COVID-19. The specimen sequenced was PBMCs or T cells enriched from blood (not recorded which). The V gene is TRBV21-1, the J gene TRBJ2-5; no DNA check was done on the table's D call, TRBD1. TRBV21-1 is given as a pseudogene. The chain's CDR3 is CASSKEVRAGWETQYF. CDR3 DNA sequence: TGTGCCAGCAGCAAAGAGGTCCGGGCAGGGTGGGAGACCCAGTACTTC.